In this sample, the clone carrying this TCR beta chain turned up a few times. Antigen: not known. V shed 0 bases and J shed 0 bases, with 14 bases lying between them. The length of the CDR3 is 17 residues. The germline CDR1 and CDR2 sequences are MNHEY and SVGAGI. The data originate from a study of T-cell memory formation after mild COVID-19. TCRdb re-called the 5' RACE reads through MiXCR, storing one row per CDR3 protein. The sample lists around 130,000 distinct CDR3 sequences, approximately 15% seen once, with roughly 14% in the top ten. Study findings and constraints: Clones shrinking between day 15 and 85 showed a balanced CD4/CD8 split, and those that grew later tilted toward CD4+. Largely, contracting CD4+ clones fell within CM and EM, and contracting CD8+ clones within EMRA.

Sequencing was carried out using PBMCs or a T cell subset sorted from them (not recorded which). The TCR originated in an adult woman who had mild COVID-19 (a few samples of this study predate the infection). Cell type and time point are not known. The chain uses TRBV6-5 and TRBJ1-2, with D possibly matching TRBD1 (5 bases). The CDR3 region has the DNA TGTGCCAGCAGTTACTCGATTTTCGACAGAGCTAACTATGGCTACACCTTC. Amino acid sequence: CASSYSIFDRANYGYTF.